Relative to its sample, the clone carrying this TCR beta chain is large. Its antigen remains unidentified. The record originates from a study of circulating CD8 cells and anti-PD-1 response in melanoma. Sorting of live CD3+CD8+TCRalphabeta+ cells by PD-1 and/or TIGIT gave four subsets. The V and J ends lost 1 base and 5 bases respectively, with 14 bases between them. The CDR3 contains 15 residues. Germline lookup yields CDR1 MDHEN and CDR2 SYDVKM. Findings and limits, study-wide: Peptide assays on expanded sorted subsets replaced tumor-based reactivity testing.

Each library started from about 15 ng of total RNA using the QIAseq Immune Repertoire TCR panel. TCRdb redid the calling of the reads with MiXCR, one entry per CDR3 protein. The sample consists of around 250 distinct CDR3 sequences, approximately 8.2% of them appearing once. This specimen consisted of CD8+ T cells from PBMCs, obtained at baseline or after one month of anti-PD-1 therapy (not recorded which). This clonotype was obtained from a human donor with melanoma. The chain links TRBV28 to TRBJ1-2; D ambiguous. The CDR3 region has the DNA TGTGCCAGCAGTTTATCAAGCTGGGGAACTTATGGCTACACCTTC. Protein sequence: CASSLSSWGTYGYTF.